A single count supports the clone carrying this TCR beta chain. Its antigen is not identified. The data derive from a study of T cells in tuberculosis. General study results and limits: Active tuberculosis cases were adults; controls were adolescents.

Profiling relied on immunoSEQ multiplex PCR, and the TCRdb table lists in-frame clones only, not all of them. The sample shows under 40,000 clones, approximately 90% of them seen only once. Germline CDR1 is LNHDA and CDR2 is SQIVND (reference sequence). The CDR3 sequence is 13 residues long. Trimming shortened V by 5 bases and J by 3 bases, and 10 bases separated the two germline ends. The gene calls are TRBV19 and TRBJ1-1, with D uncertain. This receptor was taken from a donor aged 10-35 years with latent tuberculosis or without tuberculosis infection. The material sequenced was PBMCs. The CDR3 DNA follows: TGTGCCAGTAGTTGGGGAGTTGACACTGAAGCTTTCTTT. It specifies CASSWGVDTEAFF.